The clone carrying this T cell receptor (beta chain) was seen once. What it binds is unknown. This specimen comes from a study of cytomegalovirus exposure and HLA in healthy donors. Across the study: HLA-typed donors were the source of approximately 86 million unique TCRs held in an early data release. General study findings and limits: A missense variant in DCLRE1C was later tied to TCR beta V- and J-gene trimming. Links to common viral pathogens appeared, in a later analysis, for several of the most significant clusters. Apart from CMV serostatus, no immune exposure information was available.

The CDR3 loop spans 20 amino acids. V was pared by 0 bases and J by 5 bases, with 17 bases of the junction left unmatched. Germline V gives CDR1 LGHNA, CDR2 YNFKEQ. PCR used 60 Vbeta primers and 13 Jbeta primers. Here immunoSEQ multiplex PCR was the method, and the copy in TCRdb shows in-frame clones only, minus some. The data hold over 150,000 clones, with around 79% observed a single time. The rearrangement uses TRBV4-2 and TRBJ1-5; TRBD1 agrees at 9 bases. This TCR was sampled from a woman aged 18-29 years in good health and CMV-seronegative. Sequencing was done on a sample of PBMCs. CDR3 in amino acids: CASSQDLWDREGGGDQPQHF. The CDR3 nucleotides are TGTGCCAGCAGCCAAGATCTTTGGGACAGGGAGGGCGGAGGTGATCAGCCCCAGCATTTT.